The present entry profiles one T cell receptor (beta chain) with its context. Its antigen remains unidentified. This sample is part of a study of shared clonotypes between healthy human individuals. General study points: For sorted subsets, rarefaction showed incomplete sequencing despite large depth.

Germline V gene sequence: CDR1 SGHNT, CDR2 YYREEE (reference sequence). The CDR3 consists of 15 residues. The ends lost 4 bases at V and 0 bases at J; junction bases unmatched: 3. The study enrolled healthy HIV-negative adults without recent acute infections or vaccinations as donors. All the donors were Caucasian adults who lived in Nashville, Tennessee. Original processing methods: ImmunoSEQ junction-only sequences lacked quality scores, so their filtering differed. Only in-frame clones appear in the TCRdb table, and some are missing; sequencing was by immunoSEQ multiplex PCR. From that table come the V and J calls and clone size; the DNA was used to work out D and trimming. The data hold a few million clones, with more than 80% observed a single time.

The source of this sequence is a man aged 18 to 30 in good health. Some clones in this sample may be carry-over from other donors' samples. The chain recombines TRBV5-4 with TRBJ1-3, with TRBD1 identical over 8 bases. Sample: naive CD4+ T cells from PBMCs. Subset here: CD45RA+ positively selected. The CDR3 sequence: CASSVTGVSGNTIYF. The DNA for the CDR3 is TGTGCCAGCAGCGTGACAGGGGTCTCTGGAAACACCATATATTTT.